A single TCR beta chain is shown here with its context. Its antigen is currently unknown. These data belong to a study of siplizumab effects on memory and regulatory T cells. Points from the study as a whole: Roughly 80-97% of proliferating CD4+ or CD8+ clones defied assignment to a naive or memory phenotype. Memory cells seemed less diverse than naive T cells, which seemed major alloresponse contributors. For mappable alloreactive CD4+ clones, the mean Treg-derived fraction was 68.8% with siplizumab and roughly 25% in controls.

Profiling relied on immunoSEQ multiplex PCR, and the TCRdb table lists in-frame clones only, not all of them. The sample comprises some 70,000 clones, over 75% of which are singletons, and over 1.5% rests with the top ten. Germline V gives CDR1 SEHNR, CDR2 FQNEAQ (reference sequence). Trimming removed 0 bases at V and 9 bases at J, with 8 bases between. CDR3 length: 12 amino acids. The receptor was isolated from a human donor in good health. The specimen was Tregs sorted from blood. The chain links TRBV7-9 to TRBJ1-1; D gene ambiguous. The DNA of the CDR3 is TGTGCCAGCAGCTTAGCGTGGGAGAAAGCTTTCTTT. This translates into CASSLAWEKAFF.